The subject of this entry is one TCR beta chain. The table came from immunoSEQ multiplex PCR; TCRdb's copy has only in-frame clones and leaves some out. The table lists roughly 140,000 clones, over 75% of them singletons. The data stem from a study of blood T cell repertoires in COVID-19. The germline CDR1 and CDR2 sequences are SGHRS and YFSETQ. The CDR3 length is 14 residues. With V trimmed by 4 bases and J by 5 bases, 8 bases remained unmatched. The V call is TRBV5-1, the J call TRBJ1-2; 7 bases map to TRBD1. Source material: peripheral blood. This clonotype originated in a woman between 55 and 75 years old with COVID-19, enrolled during active disease. In DNA, the CDR3 is TGCGCCAGCAGCGCACCAGACAGGGATTATGGCTACACCTTC. It translates to CASSAPDRDYGYTF.